This TCR beta chain was captured in a study of post-analysis software for immune sequencing data (dated by TCRdb to the mid-2010s). About the full investigation: Disease courses on record covered relapsing-remitting, secondary progressive and progressive-relapsing multiple sclerosis, though some patients had no subtype annotation. The multiple sclerosis patient repertoires were compared with around ten previously published healthy control repertoires from donors aged 6 to 25 years. A subset of samples was prepared in parallel using single-end sample barcoding, then pooled and co-amplified after Illumina adapter ligation.

V lost 3 bases and J lost 3 bases; the stretch between them is 9 bases long. As encoded in the germline V gene, CDR1 is KGHDR while CDR2 is SFDVKD. The CDR3 holds 14 amino acids from the cysteine to the phenylalanine. The DNA shown is the 42-base CDR3, in frame from base 1. Note on this clonotype: The target of this receptor is not known. Per-nucleotide qualities are absent, and no much larger clonotype sits a single base away.

To demonstrate the VDJtools post-analysis software, TCR beta repertoires were profiled from the peripheral blood of over ten young patients with multiple sclerosis. The patients with multiple sclerosis were children and adolescents between about 6 and 16 years of age. Libraries were made using PCR. TCRdb shows the sequencer as Illumina HiSeq 2500. To reduce PCR and sequencing biases, unique molecular identifiers were built into the TCR beta cDNA libraries. Approximately 500,000 cDNA molecules were obtained for every 1 to 10 million input T cells, so each molecule roughly corresponded to one T cell. The patient libraries were prepared and sequenced with the same protocol used for the earlier healthy control dataset. Samples belonging to the same batch were prepared together, multiplexed and sequenced on a shared HiSeq lane. On the authors' methods: Raw barcoded reads were processed with MIGEC, and single-read molecular identifier groups were discarded before consensus assembly and CDR3 extraction. Clonotype tables were post-analysed with VDJtools, normalizing diversity by down-sampling all datasets to the smallest sample size. Repertoire overlap clustering matched CDR3 amino acid but not nucleotide sequences to correct batch-related cross-sample contamination. In-frame beta chains were kept once TCRdb had trimmed the public reads at Q25 with fastp and called clones with MiXCR. Every CDR3 protein is listed once, alongside the most common genes and DNA of its rows. The V and J calls and clone size are TCRdb's, not the authors'. The sample table lists around 400,000 distinct CDR3 sequences, 39% of them with a count of one. The ten largest clones add up to less than 10% of the sample.

What the authors observed across the whole study: Significantly lower normalized Chao1 diversity was found in multiple sclerosis patients than in controls, suggesting substantial peripheral T-cell clonal expansion. Roughly 5 TRBV segments, including TRBV5-6, TRBV5-1 and TRBV20-1, were significantly more frequent in patients than controls. Direct clustering with F measure revealed strong co-clustering of samples prepared in the same batch, which led to a batch-effect correction. The control group was slightly older than the multiple sclerosis patient group.

The chain is made from TRBV24-1 and TRBJ2-3; a weak D assignment points to TRBD1 (5 bases agree). The clonotype comes from a girl under 10 years old with multiple sclerosis. Sequencing was carried out using blood. The CDR3 protein: CATSDPQGTDTQYF. Here is the DNA: TGTGCCACCAGTGATCCCCAGGGAACAGATACGCAGTATTTT.